The following is a T cell receptor (beta chain) sequence with its context. Its antigen is still unknown. This entry comes from a study of T cell responses to AZD1222 COVID-19 vaccine. Study details: Timing groups of about 4 and about 12 weeks for second doses were pooled. Study-wide results and limits: Only a handful of AZD1222 recipients, several in all, had baseline seropositivity. The donor group comprised mostly white British people and more females; the analysis possibly underestimated clonal diversity. Close to half of spike-specific TCRs reportedly recognize unmutated variant regions.

TCRdb's table, derived via immunoSEQ multiplex PCR, lists solely in-frame clones and lacks some. Of roughly 98,000 clones listed, approximately 90% are singletons. Germline assignment: CDR1 SNHLY and CDR2 FYNNEI. Trimming took 4 bases from V and 3 from J, leaving 6 bases between them. The CDR3 length is 12 residues. The chain is built from TRBV2 and TRBJ1-1; no definite D call. Specimen: peripheral blood, collected on day 0 of AZD1222 vaccination. This receptor was identified in an adult in good health. The CDR3 nucleotides read TGTGCCAGCAGTGGAAGTTACACTGAAGCTTTCTTT. This codes for CASSGSYTEAFF.